The present T cell receptor (beta chain) was sequenced within a study of T-cell memory formation after mild COVID-19. In its sample, this clonotype was seen a few times. Its antigen remains unidentified. Findings and limits, study-wide: SARS-CoV-2 specificity of second-wave clones peaking day 37 was unconfirmed. The main location of contracting CD4+ clones was CM and EM, and that of contracting CD8+ clones was EMRA.

Trimming left V 6 bases short and J 2 bases short, with 15 bases between. CDR1 is DFQATT and CDR2 is SNEGSKA in the germline V gene (reference sequence). CDR3 length: 14 amino acids. TCRdb used MiXCR to reprocess the 5' RACE reads, holding one entry per CDR3 protein. In the table there are 250,000 to 350,000 distinct CDR3 sequences, around 19% of which are singletons. The rearrangement uses TRBV20-1 and TRBJ2-3; maybe TRBD2 (6 bases). This clonotype was obtained from a man aged 18 to 29 who had mild COVID-19 (a few samples of this study predate the infection). Cell type and time point are not known. Input material: PBMCs or a T cell subset sorted from them (not recorded which). As DNA, the CDR3 is TGCAGTGCGGACCGGGACTCCTACACAGATACGCAGTATTTT. Encoded protein: CSADRDSYTDTQYF.